The 9 T cell receptor beta chains given below trace back to one sample, sequenced in a study of blood T cell repertoires in COVID-19. TCRdb's copy holds only in-frame clones and misses some; the assay was immunoSEQ multiplex PCR. The table includes 150,000 to 200,000 clones, about 84% detected once. Sequenced input: peripheral blood. These receptor sequences come from a woman in her thirties with acute or convalescent COVID-19.

The chain employs TRBV5-1 and TRBJ2-7; D unresolved. The CDR3 spans 11 residues. Germline V lookup: CDR1 SGHRS, CDR2 YFSETQ. V gave up 1 base and J gave up 6 bases, with 5 bases separating them. In nucleotides, the CDR3 is TGCGCCAGCAGCTTGTCAGGCGAGCAGTACTTC. This codes for CASSLSGEQYF.

This clone was seen a few times. The chain is built from TRBV7-6 and TRBJ1-1; 7 bases fit TRBD1. J lost 0 bases, V lost 5 bases, and 9 bases had no gene match. Per germline, CDR1 SGHVS and CDR2 FNYEAQ. CDR3 length: 16 amino acids. The CDR3 reads CASSGWTGLMNTEAFF. Here the CDR3 DNA reads TGTGCCAGCAGCGGATGGACAGGCCTTATGAACACTGAAGCTTTCTTT.

This clone came up a few times. The V gene is TRBV19, the J gene TRBJ2-7; D remains unclear. Between the trimmed V and J ends, which lost 5 bases and 2 bases, there was a span of 16 bases. The V gene's germline CDR1 is LNHDA and CDR2 SQIVND (reference sequence). The length of the CDR3 is 15 residues. This CDR3 is CASSAQSTPPYEQYF. The CDR3 DNA is TGTGCCAGTAGTGCCCAATCGACACCGCCCTACGAGCAGTACTTC.

The V gene is TRBV24-1, the J gene TRBJ2-5; tentative D call: TRBD2 (7 bases). Germline V gene data show CDR1 as KGHDR and CDR2 as SFDVKD. CDR3 length: 17 amino acids. V gave up 3 bases and J gave up 1 base, with 17 bases separating them. CDR3 in DNA: TGTGCCACCAGTGATAGGGGGGCCGGGGGGCTCCAAGAGACCCAGTACTTC. This encodes CATSDRGAGGLQETQYF.

The CDR3 DNA follows: TGTGCCAGCAGCTTGGGTGGGCCGGGACAGGTGCTCGAGCAGTACTTC. Protein: CASSLGGPGQVLEQYF. The chain couples TRBV5-4 to TRBJ2-7; 8 nucleotides align to TRBD1. Losses at the gene ends were 0 bases for V and 6 bases for J; bases not matched to a gene: 11. The germline CDR1 and CDR2 sequences are SGHNT and YYREEE (reference sequence). The length of the CDR3 is 16 residues.

This clone was seen more than once but under ten times. This sequence joins TRBV27 and TRBJ2-7; TRBD2 agrees at 7 bases. This CDR3 has 14 residues. Germline V lookup: CDR1 MNHEY, CDR2 SMNVEV (reference sequence). Germline trimming cut 2 bases from V and 2 bases from J; bases unmatched to any gene: 3. The CDR3 nucleotides are TGTGCCAGCAGTTTAACTAGCGACCCCTACGAGCAGTACTTC. As protein: CASSLTSDPYEQYF.

The chain joins TRBV27 to TRBJ2-1; perhaps TRBD1 as D (6 bases). The V end was cut by 6 bases, the J end by 7 bases, with 22 bases between. Germline loops: CDR1 MNHEY, CDR2 SMNVEV (reference sequence). The CDR3 runs to 16 residues. The CDR3 nucleotides are TGTGCCAGCAGCCCCCTCCAGGGGCAGGGGTTAAATGAGCAGTTCTTC. Amino acid sequence: CASSPLQGQGLNEQFF.

On this clone itself: A read error may produce the germline difference seen at one junction end. The chain joins TRBV7-7 to TRBJ2-1; a possible D gene is TRBD2 (6 bases). This CDR3 has 13 residues. Germline-derived CDR1 and CDR2 are SSHAT and FNYEAQ (reference sequence). As DNA, the CDR3 is TGTGCTAGCAGCTTAGAGAGGAGGGGTGAGCAGTTCTTC. Its translation is CASSLERRGEQFF.

The V gene is TRBV12-3 or TRBV12-4, the J gene TRBJ1-2; 9 bases are a match to TRBD1. V gave up 1 base and J gave up 14 bases; unmatched junction bases: 8. The CDR3 loop spans 13 amino acids. Written as DNA, the CDR3 is TGTGCCAGCAGTTTAGGGGGACAGGGAAGTTTTACCTTC. Residues: CASSLGGQGSFTF.